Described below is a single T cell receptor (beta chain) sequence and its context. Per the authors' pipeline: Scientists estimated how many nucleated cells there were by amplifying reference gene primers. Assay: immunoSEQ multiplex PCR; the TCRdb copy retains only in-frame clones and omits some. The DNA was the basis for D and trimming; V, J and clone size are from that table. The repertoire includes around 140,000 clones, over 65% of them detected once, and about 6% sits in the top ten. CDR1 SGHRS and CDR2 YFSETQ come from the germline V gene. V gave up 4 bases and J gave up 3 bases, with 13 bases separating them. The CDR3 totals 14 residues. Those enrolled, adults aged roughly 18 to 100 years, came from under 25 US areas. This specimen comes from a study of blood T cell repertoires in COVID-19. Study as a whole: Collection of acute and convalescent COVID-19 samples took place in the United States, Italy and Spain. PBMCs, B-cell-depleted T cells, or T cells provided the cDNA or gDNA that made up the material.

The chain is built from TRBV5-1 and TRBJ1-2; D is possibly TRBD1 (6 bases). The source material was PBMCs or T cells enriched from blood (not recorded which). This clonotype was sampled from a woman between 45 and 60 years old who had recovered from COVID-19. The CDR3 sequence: CASSLRGGDYGYTF. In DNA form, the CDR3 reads TGCGCCAGCAGCCTTAGAGGGGGGGACTATGGCTACACCTTC. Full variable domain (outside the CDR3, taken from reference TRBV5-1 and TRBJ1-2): KAGVTQTPRYLIKTRGQQVTLSCSPISGHRSVSWYQQTPGQGLQFLFEYFSETQRNKGNFPGRFSGRQFSNSRSEMNVSTLELGDSALYLCASSLRGGDYGYTFGSGTRLTVV.